This T cell receptor beta chain was found in a study of somatic mutations in cytotoxic T cells in rheumatoid arthritis. In the study overall: Peripheral blood samples of more than 25 ml EDTA were taken from patients directly after diagnosis and before treatment. Broader study findings: Antigenic targets recognized by the expanded CD8+ clones remained undetermined. Patients with a largest CD8+ clone exceeding 20% of CD8+ cells numbered about an eighth of the roughly 60.

Germline V gene sequence: CDR1 MGHRA, CDR2 YSYEKL. The CDR3 loop spans 16 amino acids. Trimming removed 3 bases at V and 0 bases at J, with 12 bases between. Original processing methods: Matching between patient CD8+ clones larger than 1% and published virus-specific TCRB sequences was rare. Sequencing used immunoSEQ multiplex PCR; TCRdb keeps in-frame clones, though not all of them. D and trimming come from the DNA, and the V and J calls and clone size come from that table. The sample shows 15,000 to 20,000 clones, around 86% of them seen only once. This clone has a single count. Its antigen is still unknown.

The chain recombines TRBV4-1 with TRBJ1-3; D remains ambiguous. Sequencing used CD8+ T cells sorted from blood. The source of this sequence is a man aged 18-30 years with rheumatoid arthritis. The CDR3: CASSQPTQSSGNTIYF. The DNA of the CDR3 is TGCGCCAGCAGCCAGCCGACACAGAGCTCTGGAAACACCATATATTTT.